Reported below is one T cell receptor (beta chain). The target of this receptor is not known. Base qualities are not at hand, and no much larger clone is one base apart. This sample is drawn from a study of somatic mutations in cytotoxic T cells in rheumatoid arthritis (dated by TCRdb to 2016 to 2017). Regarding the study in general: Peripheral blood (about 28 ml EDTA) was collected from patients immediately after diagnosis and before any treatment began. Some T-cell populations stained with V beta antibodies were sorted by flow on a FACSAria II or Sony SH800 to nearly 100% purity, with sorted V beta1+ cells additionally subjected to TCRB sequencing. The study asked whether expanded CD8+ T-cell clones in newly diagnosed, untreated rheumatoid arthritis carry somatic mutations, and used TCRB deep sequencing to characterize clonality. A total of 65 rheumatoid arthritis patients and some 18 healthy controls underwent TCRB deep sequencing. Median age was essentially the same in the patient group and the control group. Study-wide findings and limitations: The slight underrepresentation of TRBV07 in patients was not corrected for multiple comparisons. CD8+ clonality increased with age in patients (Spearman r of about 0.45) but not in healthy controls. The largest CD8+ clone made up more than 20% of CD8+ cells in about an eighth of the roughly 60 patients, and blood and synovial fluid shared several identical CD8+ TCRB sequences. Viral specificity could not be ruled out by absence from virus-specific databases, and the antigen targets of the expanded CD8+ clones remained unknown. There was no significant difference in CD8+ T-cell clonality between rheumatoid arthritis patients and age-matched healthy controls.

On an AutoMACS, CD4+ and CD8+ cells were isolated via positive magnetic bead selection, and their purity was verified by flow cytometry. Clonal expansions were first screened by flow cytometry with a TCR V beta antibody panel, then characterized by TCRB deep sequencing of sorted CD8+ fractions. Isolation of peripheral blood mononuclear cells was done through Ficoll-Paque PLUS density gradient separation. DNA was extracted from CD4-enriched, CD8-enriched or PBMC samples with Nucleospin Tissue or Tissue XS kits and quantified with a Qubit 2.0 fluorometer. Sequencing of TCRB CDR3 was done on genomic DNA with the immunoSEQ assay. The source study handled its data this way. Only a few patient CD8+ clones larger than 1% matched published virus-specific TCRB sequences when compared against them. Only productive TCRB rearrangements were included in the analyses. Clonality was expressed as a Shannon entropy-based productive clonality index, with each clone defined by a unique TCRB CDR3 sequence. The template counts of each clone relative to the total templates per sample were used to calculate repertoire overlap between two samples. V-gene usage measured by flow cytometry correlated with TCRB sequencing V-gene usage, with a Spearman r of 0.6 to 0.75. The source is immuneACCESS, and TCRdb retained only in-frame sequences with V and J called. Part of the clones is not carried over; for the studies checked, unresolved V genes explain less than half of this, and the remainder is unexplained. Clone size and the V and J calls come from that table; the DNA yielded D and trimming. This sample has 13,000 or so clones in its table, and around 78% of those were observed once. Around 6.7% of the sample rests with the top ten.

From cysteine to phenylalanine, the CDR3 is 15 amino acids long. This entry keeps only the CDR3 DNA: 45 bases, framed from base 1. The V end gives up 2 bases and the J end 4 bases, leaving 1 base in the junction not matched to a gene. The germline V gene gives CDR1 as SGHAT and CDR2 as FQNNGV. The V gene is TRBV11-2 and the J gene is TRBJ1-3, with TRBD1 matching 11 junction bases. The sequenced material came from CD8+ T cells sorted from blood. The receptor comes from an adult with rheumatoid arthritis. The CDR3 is CASSLRTGGGNTIYF. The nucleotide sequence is TGTGCCAGCAGCTTACGGACAGGGGGCGGAAACACCATATATTTT.